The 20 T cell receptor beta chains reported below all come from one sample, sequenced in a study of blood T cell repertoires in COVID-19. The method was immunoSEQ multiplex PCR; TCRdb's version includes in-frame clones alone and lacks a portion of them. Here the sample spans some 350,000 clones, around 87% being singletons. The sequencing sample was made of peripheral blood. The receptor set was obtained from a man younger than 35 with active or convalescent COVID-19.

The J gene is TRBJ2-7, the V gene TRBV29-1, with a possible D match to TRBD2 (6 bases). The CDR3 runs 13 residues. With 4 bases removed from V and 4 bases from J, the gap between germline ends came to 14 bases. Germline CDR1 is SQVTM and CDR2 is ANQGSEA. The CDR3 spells CSVARGMGYEQYF. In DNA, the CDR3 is TGCAGCGTTGCTCGGGGGATGGGATACGAGCAGTACTTC.

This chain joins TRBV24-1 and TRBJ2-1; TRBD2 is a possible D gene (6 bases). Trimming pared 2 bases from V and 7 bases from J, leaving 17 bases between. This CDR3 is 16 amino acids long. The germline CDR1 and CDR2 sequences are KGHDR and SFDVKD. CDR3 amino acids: CATSDSETSFFNEQFF. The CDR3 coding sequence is TGTGCCACCAGTGATTCGGAGACTAGTTTTTTTAATGAGCAGTTCTTC.

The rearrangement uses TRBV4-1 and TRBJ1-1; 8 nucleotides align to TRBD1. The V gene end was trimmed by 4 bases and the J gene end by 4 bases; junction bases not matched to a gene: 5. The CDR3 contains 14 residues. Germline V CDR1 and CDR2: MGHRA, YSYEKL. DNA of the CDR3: TGCGCCAGCAGCCGCGTGACAGGGGCCACTGAAGCTTTCTTT. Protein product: CASSRVTGATEAFF.

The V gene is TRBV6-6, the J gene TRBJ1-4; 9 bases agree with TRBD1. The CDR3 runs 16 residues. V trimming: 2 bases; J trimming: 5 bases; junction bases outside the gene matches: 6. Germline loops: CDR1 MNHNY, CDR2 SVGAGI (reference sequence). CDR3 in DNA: TGTGCCAGCAGTTACCACGGAGGGACAGGGAATGAAAAACTGTTTTTT. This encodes CASSYHGGTGNEKLFF.

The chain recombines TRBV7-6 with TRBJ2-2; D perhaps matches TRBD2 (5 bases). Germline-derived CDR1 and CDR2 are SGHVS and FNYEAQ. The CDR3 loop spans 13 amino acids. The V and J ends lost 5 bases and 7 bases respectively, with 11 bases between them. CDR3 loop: CASSVIEGGELFF. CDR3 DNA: TGTGCCAGCAGCGTGATAGAGGGCGGGGAGCTGTTTTTT.

This CDR3 is CASSQDLFAREADSPLHF. CDR3 nucleotide sequence: TGCGCCAGCAGCCAAGATCTCTTCGCACGAGAAGCGGATTCACCCCTCCACTTT. The V gene is TRBV4-1, the J gene TRBJ1-6; no definite D call. Trimming shortened V by 0 bases and J by 8 bases, and 20 bases separated the two germline ends. This CDR3 has 18 residues. From germline, CDR1 is MGHRA and CDR2 YSYEKL.

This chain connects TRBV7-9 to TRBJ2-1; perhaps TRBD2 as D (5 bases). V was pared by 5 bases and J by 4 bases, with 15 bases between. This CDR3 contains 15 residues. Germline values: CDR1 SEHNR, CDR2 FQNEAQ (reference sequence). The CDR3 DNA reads TGTGCCAGCAGCCCCGTGCTAGCAGGATACAATGAGCAGTTCTTC. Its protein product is CASSPVLAGYNEQFF.

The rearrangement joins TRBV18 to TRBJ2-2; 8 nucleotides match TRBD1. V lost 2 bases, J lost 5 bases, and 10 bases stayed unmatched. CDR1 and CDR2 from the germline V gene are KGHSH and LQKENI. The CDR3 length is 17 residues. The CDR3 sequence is CASSPIQSGGKTGELFF. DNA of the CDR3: TGTGCCAGCTCACCAATACAGTCAGGGGGCAAAACCGGGGAGCTGTTTTTT.

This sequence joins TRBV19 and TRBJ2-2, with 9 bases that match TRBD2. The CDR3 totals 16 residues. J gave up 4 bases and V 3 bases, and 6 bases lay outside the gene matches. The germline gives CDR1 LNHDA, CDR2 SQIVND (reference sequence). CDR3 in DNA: TGTGCCAGTAGTATGTCAACGGGACTAGCCACCGGGGAGCTGTTTTTT. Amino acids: CASSMSTGLATGELFF.

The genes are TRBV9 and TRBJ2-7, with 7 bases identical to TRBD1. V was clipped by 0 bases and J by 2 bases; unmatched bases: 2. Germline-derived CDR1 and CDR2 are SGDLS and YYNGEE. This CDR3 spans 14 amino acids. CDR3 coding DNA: TGTGCCAGCAGCGTAGGACAGGGTACCTACGAGCAGTACTTC. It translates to CASSVGQGTYEQYF.

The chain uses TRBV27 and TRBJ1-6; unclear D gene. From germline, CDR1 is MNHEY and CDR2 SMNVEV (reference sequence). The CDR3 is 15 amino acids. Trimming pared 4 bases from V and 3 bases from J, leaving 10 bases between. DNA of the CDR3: TGTGCCAGCAGTTCCCCCCGGGACTATAATTCACCCCTCCACTTT. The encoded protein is CASSSPRDYNSPLHF.

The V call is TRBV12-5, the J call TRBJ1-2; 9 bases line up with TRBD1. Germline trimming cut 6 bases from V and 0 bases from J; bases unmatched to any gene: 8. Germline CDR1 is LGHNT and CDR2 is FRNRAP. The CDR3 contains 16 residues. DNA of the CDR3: TGTGCTAGTGGCCTGGGACAGGGAGGGACTAACTATGGCTACACCTTC. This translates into CASGLGQGGTNYGYTF.

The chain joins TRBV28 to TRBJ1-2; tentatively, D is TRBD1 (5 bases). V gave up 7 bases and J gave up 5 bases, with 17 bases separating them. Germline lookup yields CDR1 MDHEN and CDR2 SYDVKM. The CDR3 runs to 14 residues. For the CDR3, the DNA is TGTGCCAGCAACGGTGAAGGGGCTTTTTATGGCTACACCTTC. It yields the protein CASNGEGAFYGYTF.

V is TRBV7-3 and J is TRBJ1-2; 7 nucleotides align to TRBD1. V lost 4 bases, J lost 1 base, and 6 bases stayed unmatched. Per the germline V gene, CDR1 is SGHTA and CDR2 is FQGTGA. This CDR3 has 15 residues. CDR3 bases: TGTGCCAGCAGCTCGACCGGACAGGATAACTATGGCTACACCTTC. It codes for CASSSTGQDNYGYTF.

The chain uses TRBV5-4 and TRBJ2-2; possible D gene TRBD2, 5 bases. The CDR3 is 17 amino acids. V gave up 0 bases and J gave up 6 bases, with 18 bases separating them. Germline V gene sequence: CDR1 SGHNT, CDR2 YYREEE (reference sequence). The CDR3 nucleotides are TGTGCCAGCAGCTTGGTTCCGGGATATTCAAGCGCCGGGGAGCTGTTTTTT. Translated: CASSLVPGYSSAGELFF. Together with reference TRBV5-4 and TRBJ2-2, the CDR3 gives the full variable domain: ETGVTQSPTHLIKTRGQQVTLRCSSQSGHNTVSWYQQALGQGPQFIFQYYREEENGRGNFPPRFSGLQFPNYSSELNVNALELDDSALYLCASSLVPGYSSAGELFFGEGSRLTVL.

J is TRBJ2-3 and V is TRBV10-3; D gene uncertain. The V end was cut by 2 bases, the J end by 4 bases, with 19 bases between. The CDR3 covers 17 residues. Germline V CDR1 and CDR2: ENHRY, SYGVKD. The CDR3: CAISEPAGSRGPDTQYF. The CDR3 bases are TGTGCCATCAGTGAGCCCGCCGGGTCCCGAGGTCCAGATACGCAGTATTTT.

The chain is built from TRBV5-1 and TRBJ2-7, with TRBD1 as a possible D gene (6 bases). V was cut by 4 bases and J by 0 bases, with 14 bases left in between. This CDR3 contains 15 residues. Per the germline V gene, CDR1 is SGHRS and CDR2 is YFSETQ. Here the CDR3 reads CASSTGQTSSYEQYF. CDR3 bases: TGCGCCAGCAGCACCGGACAGACGAGCTCCTACGAGCAGTACTTC. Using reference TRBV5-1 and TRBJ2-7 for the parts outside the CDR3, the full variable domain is KAGVTQTPRYLIKTRGQQVTLSCSPISGHRSVSWYQQTPGQGLQFLFEYFSETQRNKGNFPGRFSGRQFSNSRSEMNVSTLELGDSALYLCASSTGQTSSYEQYFGPGTRLTVT.

The CDR3 here is CASRPRRGPGDEQYF. The CDR3 DNA reads as TGTGCCAGCAGACCAAGGAGGGGCCCGGGTGACGAGCAGTACTTC. The chain has TRBV6-5 and TRBJ2-7, with D possibly TRBD2 on 6 matching bases. The germline V gene encodes CDR1 MNHEY and CDR2 SVGAGI. V lost 6 bases to trimming and J lost 5 bases, with 20 bases between them. CDR3 length equals 15 residues.

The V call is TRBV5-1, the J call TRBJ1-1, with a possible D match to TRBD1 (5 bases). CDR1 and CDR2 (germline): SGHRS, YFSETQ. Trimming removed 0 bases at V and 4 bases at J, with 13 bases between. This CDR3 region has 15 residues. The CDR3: CASSLGVGAFTEAFF. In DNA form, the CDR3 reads TGCGCCAGCAGCTTGGGGGTAGGGGCCTTCACTGAAGCTTTCTTT.

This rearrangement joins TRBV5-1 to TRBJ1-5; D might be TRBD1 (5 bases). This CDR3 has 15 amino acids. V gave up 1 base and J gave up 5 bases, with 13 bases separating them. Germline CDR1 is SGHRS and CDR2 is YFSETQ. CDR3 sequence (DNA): TGCGCCAGCAGCTTGACGGGGGGGTCTCATCAGCCCCAGCATTTT. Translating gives CASSLTGGSHQPQHF.